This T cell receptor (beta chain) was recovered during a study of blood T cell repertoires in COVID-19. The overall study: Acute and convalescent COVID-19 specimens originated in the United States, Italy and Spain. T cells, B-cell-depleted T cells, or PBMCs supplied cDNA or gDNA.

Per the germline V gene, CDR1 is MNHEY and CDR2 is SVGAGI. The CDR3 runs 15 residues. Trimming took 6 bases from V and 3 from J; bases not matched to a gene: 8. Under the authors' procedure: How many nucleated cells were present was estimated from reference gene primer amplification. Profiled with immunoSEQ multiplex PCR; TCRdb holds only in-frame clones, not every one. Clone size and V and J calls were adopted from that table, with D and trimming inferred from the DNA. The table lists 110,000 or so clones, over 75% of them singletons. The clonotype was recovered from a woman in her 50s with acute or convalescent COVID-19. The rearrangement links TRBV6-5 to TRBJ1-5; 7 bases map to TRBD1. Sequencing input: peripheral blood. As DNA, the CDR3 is TGTGCCAGCAGCCCGACGACAGGGATCAATCAGCCCCAGCATTTT. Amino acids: CASSPTTGINQPQHF.